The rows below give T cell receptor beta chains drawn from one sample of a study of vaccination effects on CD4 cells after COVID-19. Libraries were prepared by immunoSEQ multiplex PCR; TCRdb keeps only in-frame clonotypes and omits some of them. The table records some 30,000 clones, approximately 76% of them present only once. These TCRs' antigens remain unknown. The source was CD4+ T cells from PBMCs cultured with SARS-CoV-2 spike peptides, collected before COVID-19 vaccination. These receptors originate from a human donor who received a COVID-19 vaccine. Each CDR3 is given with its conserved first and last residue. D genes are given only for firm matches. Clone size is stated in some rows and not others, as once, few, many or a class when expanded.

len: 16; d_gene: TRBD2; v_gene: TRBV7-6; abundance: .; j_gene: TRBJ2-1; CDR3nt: TGTGCCAGCAGCTTAGCTAGCGGGAGCTCCTACAATGAGCAGTTCTTC; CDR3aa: CASSLASGSSYNEQFF
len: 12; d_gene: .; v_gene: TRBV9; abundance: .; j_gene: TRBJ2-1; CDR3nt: TGTGCCAGCAGCGACCTGGGGGGTGAGCAGTTCTTC; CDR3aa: CASSDLGGEQFF
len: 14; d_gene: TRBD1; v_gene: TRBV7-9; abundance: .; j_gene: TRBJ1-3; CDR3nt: TGTGCCAGCAGCTCAGGGACAGTTGGAAACACCATATATTTT; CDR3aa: CASSSGTVGNTIYF
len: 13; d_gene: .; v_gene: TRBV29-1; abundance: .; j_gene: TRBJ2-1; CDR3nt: TGCAGCGTTGAAGTCGTACGCTATGGTGAGCAGTTCTTC; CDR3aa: CSVEVVRYGEQFF
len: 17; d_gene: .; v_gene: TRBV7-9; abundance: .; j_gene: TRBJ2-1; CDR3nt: TGTGCCAGCAGCTCAGAAAAACGGGGGAGCTCCTACAATGAGCAGTTCTTC; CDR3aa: CASSSEKRGSSYNEQFF
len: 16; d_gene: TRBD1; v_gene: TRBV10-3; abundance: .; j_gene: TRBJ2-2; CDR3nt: TGTGCCTCCCACGGACAGGGAAGGGGGTCGACCGGGGAGCTGTTTTTT; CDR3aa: CASHGQGRGSTGELFF
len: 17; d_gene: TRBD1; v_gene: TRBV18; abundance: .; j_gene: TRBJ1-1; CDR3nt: TGTGCCAGCTCACCACCGCAGGGGGGACAAATGAACACTGAAGCTTTCTTT; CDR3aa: CASSPPQGGQMNTEAFF
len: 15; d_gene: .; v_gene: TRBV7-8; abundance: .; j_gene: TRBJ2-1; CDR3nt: TGTGCCAGCAGCTTATACTCGGCGGACTACAATGAGCAGTTCTTC; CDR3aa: CASSLYSADYNEQFF
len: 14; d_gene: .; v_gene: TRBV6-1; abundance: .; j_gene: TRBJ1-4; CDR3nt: TGTGCCAGCAGTGAATTTCCGGGGAATGAAAAACTGTTTTTT; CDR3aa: CASSEFPGNEKLFF
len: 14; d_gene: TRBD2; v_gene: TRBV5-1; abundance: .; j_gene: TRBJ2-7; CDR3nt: TGCGCCAGCAGCTTCGGACTAGCGGGATACGAGCAGTACTTC; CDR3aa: CASSFGLAGYEQYF
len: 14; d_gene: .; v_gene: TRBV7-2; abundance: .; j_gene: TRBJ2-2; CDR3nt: TGTGCCAGCAGCTCGGGCCTCTCGGCCGGGGAGCTGTTTTTT; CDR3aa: CASSSGLSAGELFF
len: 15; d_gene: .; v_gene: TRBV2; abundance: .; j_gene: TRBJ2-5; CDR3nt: TGTGCCAGCACCTCAAATAATGGAGGGAGAGAGACCCAGTACTTC; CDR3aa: CASTSNNGGRETQYF
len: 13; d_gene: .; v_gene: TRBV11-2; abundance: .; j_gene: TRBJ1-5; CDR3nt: TGTGCCAGCAGCATCATGGAAGATCAGCCCCAGCATTTT; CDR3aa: CASSIMEDQPQHF
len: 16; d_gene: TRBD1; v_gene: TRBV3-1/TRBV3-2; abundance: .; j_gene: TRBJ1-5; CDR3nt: TGTGCCAGCAGCCAAGGCCGGGACAGGGCCAATCAGCCCCAGCATTTT; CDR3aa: CASSQGRDRANQPQHF
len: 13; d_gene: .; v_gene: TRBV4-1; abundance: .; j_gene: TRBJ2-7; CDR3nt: TGCGCCAGCAGCCAAGTCGCGGGGAACGAGCAGTACTTC; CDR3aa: CASSQVAGNEQYF
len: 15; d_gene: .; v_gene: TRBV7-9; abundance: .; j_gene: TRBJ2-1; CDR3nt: TGTGCCAGCAGCTTTCAGGGGACCCAACAACATGAGCAGTTCTTC; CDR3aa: CASSFQGTQQHEQFF
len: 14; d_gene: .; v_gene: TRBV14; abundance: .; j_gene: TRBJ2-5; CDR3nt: TGTGCCAGCAGCCGGTCTCCCTCCAGGGCGGCCCAGTACTTC; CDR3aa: CASSRSPSRAAQYF
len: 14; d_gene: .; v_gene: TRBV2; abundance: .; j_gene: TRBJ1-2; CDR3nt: TGTGCCAGCAGTGATGAGGGGTTAGGATATGGCTACACCTTC; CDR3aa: CASSDEGLGYGYTF
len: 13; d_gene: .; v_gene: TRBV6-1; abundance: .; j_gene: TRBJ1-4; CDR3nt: TGTGCCAGCAGTGAAGCTTGGGGGGCAAAGGGGGTTTTT; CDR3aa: CASSEAWGAKGVF
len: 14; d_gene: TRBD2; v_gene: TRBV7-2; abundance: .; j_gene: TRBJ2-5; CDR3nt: TGTGCCAGCAGCCCCGGGGGGGGACAAGAGACCCAGTACTTC; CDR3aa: CASSPGGGQETQYF
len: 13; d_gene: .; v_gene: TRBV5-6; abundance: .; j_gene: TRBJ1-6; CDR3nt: TGTGCCAGCAGCTTGACGGAGGGGTCACCCCTCCACTTT; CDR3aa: CASSLTEGSPLHF
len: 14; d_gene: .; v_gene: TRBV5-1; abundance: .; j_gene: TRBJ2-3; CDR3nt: TGCGCCAGCAGCTTGGGGACGAGCGCAGATACGCAGTATTTT; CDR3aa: CASSLGTSADTQYF
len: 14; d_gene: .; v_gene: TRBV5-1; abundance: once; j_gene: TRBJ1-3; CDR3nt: TGCGCCAGCAGAGGGGGTGACTCTGGAAACACCATATATTTT; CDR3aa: CASRGGDSGNTIYF
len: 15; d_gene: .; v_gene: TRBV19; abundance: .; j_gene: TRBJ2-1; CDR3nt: TGTGCCAGTAGTGGGGACTTCAGCTCCTACAATGAGCAGTTCTTC; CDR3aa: CASSGDFSSYNEQFF
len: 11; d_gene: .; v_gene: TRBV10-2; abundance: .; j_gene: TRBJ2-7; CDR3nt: TGCGCCAGCAGTGACGACTACGAGCAGTACTTC; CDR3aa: CASSDDYEQYF
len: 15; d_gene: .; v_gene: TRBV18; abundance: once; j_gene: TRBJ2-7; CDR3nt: TGTGCCAGCTCACCCTCGATCAGGCATAGGGACGAGCAGTACTTC; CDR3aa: CASSPSIRHRDEQYF
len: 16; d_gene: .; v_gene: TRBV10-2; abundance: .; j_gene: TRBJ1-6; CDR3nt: TGCGCCAGCACGAACAGGGCAGGGCAACAAATTTCACCCCTCCACTTT; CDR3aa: CASTNRAGQQISPLHF
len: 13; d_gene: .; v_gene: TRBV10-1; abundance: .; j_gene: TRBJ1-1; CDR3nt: TGCGCCAGCAGTGATGAGAAGAACACTGAAGCTTTCTTT; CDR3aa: CASSDEKNTEAFF
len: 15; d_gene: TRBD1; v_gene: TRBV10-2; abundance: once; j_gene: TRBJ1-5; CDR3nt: TGCGCCAGCAGTGAAACAGGGGGCGGCAATCAGCCCCAGCATTTT; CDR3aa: CASSETGGGNQPQHF
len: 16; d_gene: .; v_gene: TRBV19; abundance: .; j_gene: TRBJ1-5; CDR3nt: TGTGCCAGTAGTATAAGGTACAGGGTAAGCAATCAGCCCCAGCATTTT; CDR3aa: CASSIRYRVSNQPQHF
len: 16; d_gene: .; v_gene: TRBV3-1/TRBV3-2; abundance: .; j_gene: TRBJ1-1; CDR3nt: TGTGCCAGCAGCCAAGGAAGGGGTATAATAAACACTGAAGCTTTCTTT; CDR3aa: CASSQGRGIINTEAFF
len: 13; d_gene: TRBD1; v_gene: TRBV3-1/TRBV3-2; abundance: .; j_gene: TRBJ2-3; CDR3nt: TGTGCCAGCAGGGACAGGGTTACAGATACGCAGTATTTT; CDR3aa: CASRDRVTDTQYF
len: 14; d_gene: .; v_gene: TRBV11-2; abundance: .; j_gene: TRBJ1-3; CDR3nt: TGTGCCAGCAGCTTACAACAGGGACGAAACACCATATATTTT; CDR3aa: CASSLQQGRNTIYF
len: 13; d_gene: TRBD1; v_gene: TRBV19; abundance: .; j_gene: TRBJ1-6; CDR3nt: TGTGCCAGTCAGACAGGGCCCAATTCACCCCTCCACTTT; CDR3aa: CASQTGPNSPLHF
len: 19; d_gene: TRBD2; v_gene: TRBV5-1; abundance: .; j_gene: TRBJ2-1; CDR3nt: TGCGCCAGCAGCCGCAGGGGACTAGCGGGGGGTACTATCTACAATGAGCAGTTCTTC; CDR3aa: CASSRRGLAGGTIYNEQFF
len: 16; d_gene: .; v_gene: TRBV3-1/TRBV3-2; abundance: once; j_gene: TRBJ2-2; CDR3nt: TGTGCCAGCAGCCATCAAGAGGTGGTGGGTACCGGGGAGCTGTTTTTT; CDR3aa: CASSHQEVVGTGELFF
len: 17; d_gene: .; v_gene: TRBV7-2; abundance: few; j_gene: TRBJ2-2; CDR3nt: TGTGCCAGCAGCTTAGTTCCGCGTAACACAAACACCGGGGAGCTGTTTTTT; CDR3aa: CASSLVPRNTNTGELFF
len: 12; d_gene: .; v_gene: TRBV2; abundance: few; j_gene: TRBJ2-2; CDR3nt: TGTGCCAGCAGTTCACAACGGAGTATGCTGTTTTTT; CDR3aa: CASSSQRSMLFF
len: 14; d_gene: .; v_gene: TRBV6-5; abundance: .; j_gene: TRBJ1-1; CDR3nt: TGTGCCAGCAGTTACTCCTCAGAGAACACTGAAGCTTTCTTT; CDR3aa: CASSYSSENTEAFF
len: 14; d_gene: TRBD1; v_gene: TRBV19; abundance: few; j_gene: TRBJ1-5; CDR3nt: TGTGCCAGTAGCCAGGGACAGGGGGGTCAGCCCCAGCATTTT; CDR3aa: CASSQGQGGQPQHF
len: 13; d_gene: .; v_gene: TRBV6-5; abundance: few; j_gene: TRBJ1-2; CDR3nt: TGTGCCAGCACTAAGGGAATTTTCGATGGCTACACCTTC; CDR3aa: CASTKGIFDGYTF
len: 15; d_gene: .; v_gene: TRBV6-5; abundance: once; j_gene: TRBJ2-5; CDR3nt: TGTGCCAGCAGCAGCCGGGCCCGGGGGGCGGAGACCCAGTACTTC; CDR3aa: CASSSRARGAETQYF
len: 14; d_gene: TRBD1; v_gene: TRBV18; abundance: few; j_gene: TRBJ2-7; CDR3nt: TGTGCCAGCTCACCCGGGACAGGGATCGGCGAGCAGTACTTC; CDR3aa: CASSPGTGIGEQYF
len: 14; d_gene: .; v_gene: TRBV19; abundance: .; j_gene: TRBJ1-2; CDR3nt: TGTGCCAGTACCACACTAGCAGATAACTATGGCTACACCTTC; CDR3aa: CASTTLADNYGYTF
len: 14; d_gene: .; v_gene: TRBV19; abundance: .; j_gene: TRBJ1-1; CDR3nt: TGTGCCAGTAGCCTCATTGGGCTGAACACTGAAGCTTTCTTT; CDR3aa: CASSLIGLNTEAFF
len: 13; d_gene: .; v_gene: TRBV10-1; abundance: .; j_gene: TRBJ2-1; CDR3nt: TGCGCCAGCAGTGAAAGATTAGGCAATGAGCAGTTCTTC; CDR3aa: CASSERLGNEQFF
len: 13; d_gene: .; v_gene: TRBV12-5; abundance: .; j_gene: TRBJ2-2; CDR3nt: TGTGCTAGTGGACAGCTTAACACCGGGGAGCTGTTTTTT; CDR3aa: CASGQLNTGELFF
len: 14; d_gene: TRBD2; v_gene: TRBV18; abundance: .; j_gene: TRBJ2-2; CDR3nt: TGTGCCAGCTCACCATCGGGAGGCACCGGGGAGCTGTTTTTT; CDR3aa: CASSPSGGTGELFF
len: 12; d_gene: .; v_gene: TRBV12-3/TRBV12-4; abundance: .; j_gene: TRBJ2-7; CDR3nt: TGTGCCAGCAGTTCCGTCAGCTACGAGCAGTACTTC; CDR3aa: CASSSVSYEQYF
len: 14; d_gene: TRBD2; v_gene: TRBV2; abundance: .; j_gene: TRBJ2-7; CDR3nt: TGTGCCAGCAGTGGTACTAGCGGGCGGCGGGTGCAGTACTTC; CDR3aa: CASSGTSGRRVQYF
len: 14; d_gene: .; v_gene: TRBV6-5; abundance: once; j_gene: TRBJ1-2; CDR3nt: TGTGCCAGCAGTTATTCCGACAGATTCTATGGCTACACCTTC; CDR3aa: CASSYSDRFYGYTF
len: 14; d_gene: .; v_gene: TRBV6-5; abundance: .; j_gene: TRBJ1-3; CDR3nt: TGTGCCAGCACCTCAAGGGAAGTCCGAAACACCATATATTTT; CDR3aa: CASTSREVRNTIYF